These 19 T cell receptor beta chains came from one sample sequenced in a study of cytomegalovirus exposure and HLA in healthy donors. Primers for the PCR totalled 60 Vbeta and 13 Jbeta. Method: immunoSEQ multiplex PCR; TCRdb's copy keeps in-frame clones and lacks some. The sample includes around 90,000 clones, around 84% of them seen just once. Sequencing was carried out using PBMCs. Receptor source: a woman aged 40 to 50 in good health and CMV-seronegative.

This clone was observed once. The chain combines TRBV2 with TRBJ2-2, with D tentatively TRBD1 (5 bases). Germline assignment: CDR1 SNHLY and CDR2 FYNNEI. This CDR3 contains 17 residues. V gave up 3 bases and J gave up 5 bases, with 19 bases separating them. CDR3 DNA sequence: TGTGCCAGCAGTGATGGAACAGGTGGGGTAGGGACCGGGGAGCTGTTTTTT. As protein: CASSDGTGGVGTGELFF.

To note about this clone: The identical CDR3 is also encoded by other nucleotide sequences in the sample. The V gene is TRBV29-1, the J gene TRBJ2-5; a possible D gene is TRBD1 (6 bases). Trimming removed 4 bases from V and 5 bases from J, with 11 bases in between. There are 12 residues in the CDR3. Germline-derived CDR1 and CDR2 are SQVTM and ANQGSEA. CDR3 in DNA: TGCAGCGTTGTAGACAGGAGGGAGACCCAGTACTTC. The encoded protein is CSVVDRRETQYF.

The CDR3 sequence is CASSSSDRKNSNQPQHF. The CDR3 bases are TGCGCCAGCAGCTCGAGCGACCGAAAAAATAGCAATCAGCCCCAGCATTTT. J is TRBJ1-5 and V is TRBV5-1; D not certain. With 3 bases removed from V and 0 bases from J, the gap between germline ends came to 16 bases. CDR3 length: 17 amino acids. CDR1 and CDR2 from the germline V gene are SGHRS and YFSETQ.

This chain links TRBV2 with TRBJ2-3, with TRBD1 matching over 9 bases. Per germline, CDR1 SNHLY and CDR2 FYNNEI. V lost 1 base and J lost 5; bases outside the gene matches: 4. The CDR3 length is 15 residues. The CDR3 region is CASSEGDRDVDTQYF. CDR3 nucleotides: TGTGCCAGCAGTGAAGGGGACAGGGATGTAGATACGCAGTATTTT.

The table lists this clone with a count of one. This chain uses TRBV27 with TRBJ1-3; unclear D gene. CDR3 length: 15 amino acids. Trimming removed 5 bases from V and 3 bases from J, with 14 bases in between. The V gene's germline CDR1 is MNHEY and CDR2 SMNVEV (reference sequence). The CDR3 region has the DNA TGTGCCAGCAGTACACGGAGCCCTCGTGGAAACACCATATATTTT. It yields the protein CASSTRSPRGNTIYF.

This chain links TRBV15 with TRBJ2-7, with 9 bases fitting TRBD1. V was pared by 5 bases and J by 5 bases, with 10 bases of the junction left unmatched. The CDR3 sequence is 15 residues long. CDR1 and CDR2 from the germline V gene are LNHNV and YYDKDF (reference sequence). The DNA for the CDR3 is TGTGCCACCAGCGGGGCCGGGACAGGGATCCACGAGCAGTACTTC. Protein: CATSGAGTGIHEQYF.

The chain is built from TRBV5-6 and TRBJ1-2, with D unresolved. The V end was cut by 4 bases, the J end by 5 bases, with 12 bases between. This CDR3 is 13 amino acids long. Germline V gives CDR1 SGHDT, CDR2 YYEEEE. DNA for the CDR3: TGTGCCAGCAGCCCTCTGGCCTCGTATGGCTACACCTTC. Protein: CASSPLASYGYTF.

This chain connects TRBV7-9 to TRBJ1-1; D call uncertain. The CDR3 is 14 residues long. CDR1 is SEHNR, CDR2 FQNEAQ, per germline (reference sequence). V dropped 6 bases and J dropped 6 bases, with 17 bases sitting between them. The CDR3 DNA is TGTGCCAGCAGTAAAGGTCGGGAGTTGGCTGAAGCTTTCTTT. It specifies CASSKGRELAEAFF. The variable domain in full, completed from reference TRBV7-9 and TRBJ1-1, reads DTGVSQNPRHKITKRGQNVTFRCDPISEHNRLYWYRQTLGQGPEFLTYFQNEAQLEKSRLLSDRFSAERPKGSFSTLEIQRTEQGDSAMYLCASSKGRELAEAFFGQGTRLTVV.

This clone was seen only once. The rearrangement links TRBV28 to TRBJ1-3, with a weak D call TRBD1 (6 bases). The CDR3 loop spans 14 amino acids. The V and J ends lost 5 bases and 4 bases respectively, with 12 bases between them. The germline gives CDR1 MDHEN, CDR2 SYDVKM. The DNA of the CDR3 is TGTGCCAGCAGTCCAGGGGTTAGAGGAAACACCATATATTTT. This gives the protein CASSPGVRGNTIYF.

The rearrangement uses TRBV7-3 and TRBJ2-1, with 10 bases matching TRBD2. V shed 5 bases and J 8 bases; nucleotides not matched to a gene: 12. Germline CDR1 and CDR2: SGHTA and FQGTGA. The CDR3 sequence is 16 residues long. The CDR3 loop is CASSALAGAGADEQFF. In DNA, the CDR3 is TGTGCCAGCAGCGCCCTAGCGGGAGCAGGGGCTGATGAGCAGTTCTTC.

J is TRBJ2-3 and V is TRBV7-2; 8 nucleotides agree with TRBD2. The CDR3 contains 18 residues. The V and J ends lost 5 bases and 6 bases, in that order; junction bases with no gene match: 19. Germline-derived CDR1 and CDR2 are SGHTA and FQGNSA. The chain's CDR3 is CASSPEVQTGGPADTQYF. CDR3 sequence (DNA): TGTGCCAGCAGCCCAGAGGTCCAGACGGGAGGGCCTGCTGATACGCAGTATTTT.

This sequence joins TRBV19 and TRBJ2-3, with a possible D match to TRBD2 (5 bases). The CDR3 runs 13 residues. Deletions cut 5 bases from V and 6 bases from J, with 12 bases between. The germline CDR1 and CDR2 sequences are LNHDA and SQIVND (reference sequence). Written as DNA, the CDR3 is TGTGCCAGTAGTGTCAGTTGGGAGGATACGCAGTATTTT. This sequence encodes CASSVSWEDTQYF.

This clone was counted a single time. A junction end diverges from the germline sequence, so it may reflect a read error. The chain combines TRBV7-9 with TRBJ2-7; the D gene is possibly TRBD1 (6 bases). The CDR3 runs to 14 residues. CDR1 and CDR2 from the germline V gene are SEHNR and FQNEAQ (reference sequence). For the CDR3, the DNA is TGTTCCAGCAGCTCTGGGTCTACAGGGAACGAGCAGTACTTC. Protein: CSSSSGSTGNEQYF. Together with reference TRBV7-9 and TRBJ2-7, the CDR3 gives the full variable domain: DTGVSQNPRHKITKRGQNVTFRCDPISEHNRLYWYRQTLGQGPEFLTYFQNEAQLEKSRLLSDRFSAERPKGSFSTLEIQRTEQGDSAMYLCSSSSGSTGNEQYFGPGTRLTVT.

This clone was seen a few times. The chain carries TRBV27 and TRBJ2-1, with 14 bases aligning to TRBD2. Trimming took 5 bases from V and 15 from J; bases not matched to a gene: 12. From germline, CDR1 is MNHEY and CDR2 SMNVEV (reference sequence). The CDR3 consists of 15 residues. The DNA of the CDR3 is TGTGCCAGCAGTCTTTGGGGACTAGCGGGAGAAAGGTGGTTCTTC. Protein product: CASSLWGLAGERWFF.

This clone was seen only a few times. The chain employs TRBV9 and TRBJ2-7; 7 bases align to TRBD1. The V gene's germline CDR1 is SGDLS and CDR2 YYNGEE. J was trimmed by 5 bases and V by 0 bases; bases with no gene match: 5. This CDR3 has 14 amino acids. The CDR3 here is CASSVDVRGHEQYF. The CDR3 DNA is TGTGCCAGCAGCGTAGATGTAAGGGGGCACGAGCAGTACTTC.

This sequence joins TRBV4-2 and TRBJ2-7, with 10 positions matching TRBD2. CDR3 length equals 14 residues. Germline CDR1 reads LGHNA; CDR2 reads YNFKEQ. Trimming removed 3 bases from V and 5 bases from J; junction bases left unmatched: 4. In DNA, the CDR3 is TGTGCCAGCAGCCAGAGCGGGAGGGCCAACGAGCAGTACTTC. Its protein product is CASSQSGRANEQYF.

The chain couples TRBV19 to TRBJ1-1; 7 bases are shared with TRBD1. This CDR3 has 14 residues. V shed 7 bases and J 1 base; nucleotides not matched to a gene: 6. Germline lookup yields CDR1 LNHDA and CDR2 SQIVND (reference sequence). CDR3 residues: CASTTGQTNTEAFF. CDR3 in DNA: TGTGCCAGTACAACGGGACAGACGAACACTGAAGCTTTCTTT. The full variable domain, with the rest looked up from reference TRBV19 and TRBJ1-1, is DGGITQSPKYLFRKEGQNVTLSCEQNLNHDAMYWYRQDPGQGLRLIYYSQIVNDFQKGDIAEGYSVSREKKESFPLTVTSAQKNPTAFYLCASTTGQTNTEAFFGQGTRLTVV.

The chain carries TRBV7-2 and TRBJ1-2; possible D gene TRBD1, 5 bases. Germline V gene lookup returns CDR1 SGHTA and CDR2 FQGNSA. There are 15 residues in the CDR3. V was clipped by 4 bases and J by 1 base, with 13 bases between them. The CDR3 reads CASSSTGVINYGYTF. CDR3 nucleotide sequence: TGTGCCAGCAGCTCAACAGGAGTCATTAACTATGGCTACACCTTC.

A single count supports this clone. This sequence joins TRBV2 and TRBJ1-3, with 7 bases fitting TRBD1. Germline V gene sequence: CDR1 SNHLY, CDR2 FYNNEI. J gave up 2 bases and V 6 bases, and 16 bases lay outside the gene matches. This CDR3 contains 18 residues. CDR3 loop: CASSRSTQKTGPGNTIYF. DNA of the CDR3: TGTGCCAGCAGCAGGTCCACCCAAAAGACAGGGCCTGGAAACACCATATATTTT.